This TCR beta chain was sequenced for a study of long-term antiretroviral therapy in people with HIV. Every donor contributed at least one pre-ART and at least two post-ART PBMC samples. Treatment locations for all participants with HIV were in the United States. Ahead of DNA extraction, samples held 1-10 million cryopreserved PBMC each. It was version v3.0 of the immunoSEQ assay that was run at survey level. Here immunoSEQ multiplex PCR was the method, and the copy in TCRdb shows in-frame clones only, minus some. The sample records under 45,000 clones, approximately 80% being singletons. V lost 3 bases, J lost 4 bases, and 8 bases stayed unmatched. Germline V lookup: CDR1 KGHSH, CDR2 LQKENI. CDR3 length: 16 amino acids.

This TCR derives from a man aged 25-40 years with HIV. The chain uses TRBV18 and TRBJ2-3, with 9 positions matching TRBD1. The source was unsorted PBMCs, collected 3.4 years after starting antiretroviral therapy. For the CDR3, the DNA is TGTGCCAGCTCACCGAGAACAGGGGGCGTGGCAGATACGCAGTATTTT. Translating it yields CASSPRTGGVADTQYF.